The following is a TCR beta chain sequence with its context. The record originates from a study of blood T cell repertoires in COVID-19. Study-level background: Researchers got acute and convalescent COVID-19 samples from the United States, Italy and Spain.

V lost 0 bases to trimming and J lost 4 bases, with 6 bases between them. This CDR3 has 13 amino acids. Germline values: CDR1 KGHSH, CDR2 LQKENI. How the authors handled the data: Researchers report that nucleated cell counts were estimated from reference gene primer amplification. The repertoire was sequenced with immunoSEQ multiplex PCR; TCRdb's copy has only in-frame clones and lacks some. D and trimming were read from the DNA, whereas the V and J calls and clone size are those reported in that table. The sample includes some 310,000 clones, about nine tenths of them seen just once. The clonotype comes from a man aged 45 to 65 with active or convalescent COVID-19. V gene TRBV18 combines with J gene TRBJ1-2; D is ambiguous. Sequences were obtained from peripheral blood. CDR3 in DNA: TGTGCCAGCTCACCACCCAACATCTATGGCTACACCTTC. Translation: CASSPPNIYGYTF.